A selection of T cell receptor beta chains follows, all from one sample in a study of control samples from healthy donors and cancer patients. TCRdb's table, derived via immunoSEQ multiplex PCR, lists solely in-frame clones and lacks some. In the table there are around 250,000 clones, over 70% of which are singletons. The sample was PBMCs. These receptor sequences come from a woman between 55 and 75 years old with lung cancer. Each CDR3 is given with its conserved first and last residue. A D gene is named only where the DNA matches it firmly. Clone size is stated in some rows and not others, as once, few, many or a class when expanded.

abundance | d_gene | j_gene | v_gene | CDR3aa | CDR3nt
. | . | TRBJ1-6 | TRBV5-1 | CASNSGRQNSPLHF | TGCGCCAGCAACTCGGGACGGCAAAATTCACCCCTCCACTTT
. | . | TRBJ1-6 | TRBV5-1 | CASSLEGQGASNSPLHF | TGCGCCAGCAGCTTGGAGGGGCAGGGAGCGTCGAATTCACCCCTCCACTTT
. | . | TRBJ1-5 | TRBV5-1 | CASSLDGLQPQHF | TGCGCCAGCAGCTTGGACGGCCTGCAGCCCCAGCATTTT
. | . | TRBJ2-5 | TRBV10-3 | CAISSAGAQETQYF | TGTGCCATCAGTTCAGCAGGGGCTCAAGAGACCCAGTACTTC
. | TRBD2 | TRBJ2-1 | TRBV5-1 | CASSSRGLAGAGEQFF | TGCGCCAGCAGCTCCAGGGGACTAGCGGGAGCGGGGGAGCAGTTCTTC
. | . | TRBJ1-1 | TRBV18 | CASSTGGQGSSEAFF | TGTGCCAGCTCCACCGGTGGTCAGGGGTCCTCTGAAGCTTTCTTT
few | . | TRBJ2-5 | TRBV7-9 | CASSLGAGPTETQYF | TGTGCCAGCAGCTTAGGGGCAGGGCCCACAGAGACCCAGTACTTC
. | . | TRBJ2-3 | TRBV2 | CASSSQGNADTQYF | TGTGCCAGCAGTTCCCAGGGGAATGCAGATACGCAGTATTTT
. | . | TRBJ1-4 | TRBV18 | CASSPNHATNEKLFF | TGTGCCAGCTCACCGAACCATGCAACTAATGAAAAACTGTTTTTT
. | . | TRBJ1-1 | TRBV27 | CASSLSMGTEAFF | TGTGCCAGCAGTTTATCGATGGGGACTGAAGCTTTCTTT
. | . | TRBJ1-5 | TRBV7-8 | CASSLVRDQPQHF | TGTGCCAGCAGCTTAGTTAGGGATCAGCCCCAGCATTTT
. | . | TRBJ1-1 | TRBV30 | CAWSVNTEAFF | TGTGCCTGGAGTGTTAACACTGAAGCTTTCTTT
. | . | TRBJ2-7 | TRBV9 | CASSVTGVLGEQYF | TGTGCCAGCAGCGTCACCGGGGTTCTCGGCGAGCAGTACTTC
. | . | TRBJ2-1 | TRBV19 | CASSLRTIYNEQFF | TGTGCCAGTAGTCTCCGGACCATATACAATGAGCAGTTCTTC
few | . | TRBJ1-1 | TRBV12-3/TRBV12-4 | CASSPGGRTEAFF | TGTGCCAGCAGTCCGGGGGGGCGGACTGAAGCTTTCTTT
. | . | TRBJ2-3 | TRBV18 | CASSPPGSDTQYF | TGTGCCAGCTCACCACCGGGATCGGATACGCAGTATTTT
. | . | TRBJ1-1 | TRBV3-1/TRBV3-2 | CASSQHPQDSENTEAFF | TGTGCCAGCAGCCAACACCCACAGGACAGTGAGAACACTGAAGCTTTCTTT
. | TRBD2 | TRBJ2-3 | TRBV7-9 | CASSPGGSSADTQYF | TGTGCCAGCAGCCCAGGCGGGAGTTCTGCAGATACGCAGTATTTT
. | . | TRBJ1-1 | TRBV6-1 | CASSESRRTQAFF | TGTGCCAGCAGTGAATCGCGGCGTACCCAGGCTTTCTTT
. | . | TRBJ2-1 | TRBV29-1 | CSVAGSYNEQFF | TGCAGCGTTGCAGGGAGTTACAATGAGCAGTTCTTC
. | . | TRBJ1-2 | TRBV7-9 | CASSLWFSPGALNYGYTF | TGTGCCAGCAGCCTTTGGTTTAGCCCCGGGGCACTCAACTATGGCTACACCTTC
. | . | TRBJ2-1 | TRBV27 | CASSLRGYGNSYNEQFF | TGTGCCAGCAGTTTAAGGGGGTATGGGAACTCCTACAATGAGCAGTTCTTC
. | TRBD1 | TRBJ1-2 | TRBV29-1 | CSATPRGGGINYGYTF | TGCAGCGCCACCCCCAGAGGAGGGGGCATTAACTATGGCTACACCTTC
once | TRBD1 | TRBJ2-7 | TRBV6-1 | CASSEVWGQDYEQYF | TGTGCCAGCAGTGAGGTGTGGGGACAGGACTACGAGCAGTACTTC
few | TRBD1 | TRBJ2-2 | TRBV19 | CASSPLLGTAGELFF | TGTGCCAGTAGTCCTCTCCTCGGGACAGCCGGGGAGCTGTTTTTT
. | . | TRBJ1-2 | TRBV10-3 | CAILGDTLEGYTF | TGTGCCATCTTGGGGGACACGTTAGAAGGCTACACCTTC
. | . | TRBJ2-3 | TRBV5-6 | CASSPMVTDTQYF | TGTGCCAGCAGCCCTATGGTTACAGATACGCAGTATTTT
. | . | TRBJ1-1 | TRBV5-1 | CASSYGQNTEAFF | TGCGCCAGCAGCTATGGACAGAACACTGAAGCTTTCTTT
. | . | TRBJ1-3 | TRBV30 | CAWTTLQGWSGNTIYF | TGTGCCTGGACCACACTACAGGGCTGGTCGGGAAACACCATATATTTT
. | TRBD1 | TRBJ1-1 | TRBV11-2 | CASTKDRANTEAFF | TGTGCCAGCACCAAGGACAGGGCGAACACTGAAGCTTTCTTT
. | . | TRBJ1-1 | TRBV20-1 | CSASKDPSSTEAFF | TGCAGTGCTAGTAAAGACCCTTCTTCCACTGAAGCTTTCTTT
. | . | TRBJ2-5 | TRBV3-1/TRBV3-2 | CASSRVRDSGAETQYF | TGTGCCAGCAGCCGCGTCCGGGACTCGGGGGCGGAGACCCAGTACTTC
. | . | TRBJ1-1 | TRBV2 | CASSEQGAVNTEAFF | TGTGCCAGCAGTGAGCAAGGGGCGGTGAACACTGAAGCTTTCTTT
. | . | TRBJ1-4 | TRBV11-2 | CASSLERTTNEKLFF | TGTGCCAGCAGCCTAGAAAGGACAACTAATGAAAAACTGTTTTTT
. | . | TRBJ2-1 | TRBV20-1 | CSARSNEQFF | TGCAGTGCTAGGTCCAATGAGCAGTTCTTC
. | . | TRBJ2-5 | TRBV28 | CASSLNRNQETQYF | TGTGCCAGCAGTTTGAACCGAAACCAAGAGACCCAGTACTTC
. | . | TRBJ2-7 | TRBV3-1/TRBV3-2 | CASSQDTWEQYF | TGTGCCAGCAGCCAAGATACTTGGGAGCAGTACTTC
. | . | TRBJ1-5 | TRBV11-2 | CASSLDGLSNQPQHF | TGTGCCAGCAGCTTAGATGGGTTGAGCAATCAGCCCCAGCATTTT
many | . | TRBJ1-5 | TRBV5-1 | CASSYTGYQPQHF | TGCGCCAGCAGTTATACAGGGTACCAGCCCCAGCATTTT
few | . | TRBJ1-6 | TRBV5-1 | CASSLDRSNSPLHF | TGCGCCAGCAGCTTGGACAGGTCAAATTCACCCCTCCACTTT
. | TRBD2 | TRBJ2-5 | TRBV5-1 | CASRFSPSGQETQYF | TGCGCCAGCAGGTTTTCTCCTAGCGGCCAAGAGACCCAGTACTTC
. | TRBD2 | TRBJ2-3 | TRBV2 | CASSEPSPLSGGRADTQYF | TGTGCCAGCAGTGAACCCTCGCCTCTTAGCGGGGGAAGGGCAGATACGCAGTATTTT
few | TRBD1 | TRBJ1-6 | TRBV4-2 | CASSQEDRDSSPLHF | TGTGCCAGCAGCCAAGAGGACAGGGATTCTTCACCCCTCCACTTT